These 15 T cell receptor beta chains were sequenced from one sample in a study of blood T cell repertoires in COVID-19. The repertoire was sequenced with immunoSEQ multiplex PCR; TCRdb's copy has only in-frame clones and lacks some. The sample records about 62,000 clones, roughly two thirds being singletons. What was sequenced was PBMCs or T cells enriched from blood (not recorded which). The receptor source for this set is a woman between 55 and 75 years old who had been exposed to COVID-19.

CDR3 residues: CASRTALNTEAFF. CDR3 bases: TGCGCCAGCCGGACAGCCCTGAACACTGAAGCTTTCTTT. The chain combines TRBV5-1 with TRBJ1-1, with a weak D call TRBD1 (6 bases). This CDR3 contains 13 residues. The V and J ends lost 7 bases and 0 bases respectively, with 10 bases between them. Germline V gives CDR1 SGHRS, CDR2 YFSETQ.

Ten or more counts support this clone. The chain is built from TRBV18 and TRBJ2-7; perhaps TRBD1 as D (7 bases). This CDR3 is 14 amino acids long. V was cut by 3 bases and J by 3 bases, with 12 bases left in between. CDR1 and CDR2 (germline): KGHSH, LQKENI. The CDR3, as DNA: TGTGCCAGCTCACCTCAGGGGGGAGGCTACGAGCAGTACTTC. This sequence encodes CASSPQGGGYEQYF.

In DNA, the CDR3 is TGTGCCACCAGCAGTTGGCAGGGGGCAACTTACAATGAGCAGTTCTTC. It encodes CATSSWQGATYNEQFF. The chain carries TRBV15 and TRBJ2-1, with 8 bases identical to TRBD1. The V segment lost 3 bases and the J segment 4 bases; nucleotides outside the gene matches: 8. Germline loops: CDR1 LNHNV, CDR2 YYDKDF (reference sequence). This CDR3 is 16 amino acids long.

In its sample, this clone was seen a few times. The chain combines TRBV27 with TRBJ1-1, with TRBD1 matching over 8 bases. The V gene's germline CDR1 is MNHEY and CDR2 SMNVEV (reference sequence). The CDR3 loop spans 14 amino acids. V shed 6 bases, J shed 0 bases, and the junction held 3 bases outside the gene matches. The CDR3 loop reads CASRVQGVNTEAFF. CDR3 DNA: TGTGCCAGCAGGGTACAGGGGGTGAACACTGAAGCTTTCTTT.

In this sample, this clone turned up a few times. The chain carries TRBV9 and TRBJ2-7; 10 positions agree with TRBD1. CDR3 length: 15 residues. Unmatched junction bases numbered 10, after V lost 4 bases and J lost 6 bases. From germline, CDR1 is SGDLS and CDR2 YYNGEE. The CDR3 here is CASSPAGTGEGEQYF. DNA of the CDR3: TGTGCCAGCAGCCCGGCCGGGACAGGGGAAGGCGAGCAGTACTTC.

The V call is TRBV30, the J call TRBJ1-1; D is ambiguous. CDR3 size: 13 residues. Germline assignment: CDR1 GTSNPN and CDR2 SVGIG (reference sequence). Trimming took off 0 bases at V and 5 bases at J, with 10 bases between the two ends. CDR3 DNA: TGTGCCTGGAGTGTAGGTTACAGAACTGAAGCTTTCTTT. This sequence encodes CAWSVGYRTEAFF.

The gene calls are TRBV19 and TRBJ1-5; D remains unclear. In germline, CDR1 is LNHDA, CDR2 SQIVND (reference sequence). This CDR3 region has 15 residues. The germline V and J ends were trimmed by 3 bases and 2 bases, with 11 bases remaining between them. Written as DNA, the CDR3 is TGTGCCAGTAGTATTTTGGCTGCGGGCAATCAGCCCCAGCATTTT. Protein product: CASSILAAGNQPQHF.

This chain links TRBV6-5 with TRBJ2-1, with 12 bases fitting TRBD2. V shed 7 bases and J 7 bases; nucleotides not matched to a gene: 8. Germline values: CDR1 MNHEY, CDR2 SVGAGI. The CDR3 is 15 residues long. CDR3 sequence (DNA): TGTGCCAGCAACCCAGGACTAGCGGGAAGGAATGAGCAGTTCTTC. It specifies CASNPGLAGRNEQFF.

This clone was observed a few times. This chain joins TRBV7-8 and TRBJ1-6, with no clear D. From germline, CDR1 is SGHVS and CDR2 FQNEAQ. CDR3 length: 15 residues. Trimming removed 3 bases at V and 9 bases at J, with 15 bases between. The chain's CDR3 is CASSFSSHSGSPLHF. CDR3 nucleotide sequence: TGTGCCAGCAGCTTTTCATCCCATAGCGGTTCACCCCTCCACTTT. Full variable domain (rest looked up from reference TRBV7-8 and TRBJ1-6): GAGVSQSPRYKVAKRGQDVALRCDPISGHVSLFWYQQALGQGPEFLTYFQNEAQLDKSGLPSDRFFAERPEGSVSTLKIQRTQQEDSAVYLCASSFSSHSGSPLHFGNGTRLTVT.

The chain links TRBV6-5 to TRBJ1-5; 7 positions match TRBD1. Germline-derived CDR1 and CDR2 are MNHEY and SVGAGI. CDR3 length: 16 amino acids. The junction had 8 bases not matched to a gene; V was cut back by 2 bases and J by 4 bases. The CDR3 loop is CASSYRSDRQNQPQHF. The CDR3 nucleotides read TGTGCCAGCAGTTACCGGTCGGACAGGCAAAATCAGCCCCAGCATTTT.

V is TRBV19 and J is TRBJ2-7; a weak D match, TRBD1 (6 bases). The V end lost 1 base, the J end lost 2 bases, and 6 bases lay between the germline ends. The CDR3 consists of 13 residues. Germline V lookup: CDR1 LNHDA, CDR2 SQIVND (reference sequence). CDR3 residues: CASSIGTAYEQYF. CDR3 in DNA: TGTGCCAGTAGTATAGGGACAGCCTACGAGCAGTACTTC.

The chain recombines TRBV7-9 with TRBJ1-6, with D perhaps matching TRBD1 (5 bases). V was shortened by 5 bases and J by 12 bases, with 17 bases between the two germline ends. The CDR3 covers 14 residues. Germline V gene sequence: CDR1 SEHNR, CDR2 FQNEAQ (reference sequence). CDR3 in DNA: TGTGCCAGCAGCATACAGAAATCGGGGGGACCCCTCCACTTT. This gives the protein CASSIQKSGGPLHF.

This chain uses TRBV19 with TRBJ2-2, with 7 bases lining up with TRBD2. Germline V gene sequence: CDR1 LNHDA, CDR2 SQIVND (reference sequence). V shed 3 bases and J 4 bases; nucleotides not matched to a gene: 14. CDR3 length: 18 amino acids. In DNA, the CDR3 is TGTGCCAGTAGTATGAGTTACGCGCGGACTAGGGGCACCGGGGAGCTGTTTTTT. Translation gives CASSMSYARTRGTGELFF.

The chain combines TRBV5-6 with TRBJ1-2; D is possibly TRBD1 (6 bases). V was clipped by 3 bases and J by 1 base, with 13 bases between them. The CDR3 covers 15 residues. CDR1 SGHDT and CDR2 YYEEEE come from the germline V gene. CDR3 coding DNA: TGTGCCAGCAGCTCCCCCCTACAGGGTAACTATGGCTACACCTTC. Its protein is CASSSPLQGNYGYTF.

The rearrangement uses TRBV7-9 and TRBJ2-3; tentative D call: TRBD2 (5 bases). This CDR3 contains 14 residues. V lost 5 bases and J lost 0, with 9 bases in between. Germline CDR1 SEHNR, CDR2 FQNEAQ (reference sequence). The DNA of the CDR3 is TGTGCCAGCAGCGTCGGGATAAGCACAGATACGCAGTATTTT. As protein: CASSVGISTDTQYF. The full variable domain, rest sourced from reference TRBV7-9 and TRBJ2-3, is DTGVSQNPRHKITKRGQNVTFRCDPISEHNRLYWYRQTLGQGPEFLTYFQNEAQLEKSRLLSDRFSAERPKGSFSTLEIQRTEQGDSAMYLCASSVGISTDTQYFGPGTRLTVL.